Sequencing of this TCR beta chain was carried out in a study of T cells in Graves' hyperthyroidism and ophthalmopathy. In this sample, this clonotype turned up many times. Its antigen remains unidentified. Clinical symptoms, serum thyroxine and TRAb, thyroid ultrasound and orbital computed tomography were used for the diagnoses. Blood was sampled at initial diagnosis of hyperthyroidism, prior to onset of any ophthalmopathy symptoms. Study-wide results and limits: Using 13 V-J features, a model discriminated ophthalmopathy from stable hyperthyroidism. The model anticipated ophthalmopathy a median around six months pre-onset.

This CDR3 spans 13 amino acids. V shed 6 bases and J shed 0 bases, with 6 bases lying between them. The germline V gene encodes CDR1 MNHNY and CDR2 SVGAGI (reference sequence). RNA transcripts gave rise to amplified TCR beta CDR3 regions. The TCR CDR3 was amplified in a first-round RT-PCR using the HTBI primer set. TCRdb re-analysed the multiplex PCR reads in MiXCR, keeping a single row per CDR3 protein. The sample yields 35,000 to 40,000 distinct CDR3 sequences, 49% seen once. The sample taken for sequencing was blood. The chain carries TRBV6-6 and TRBJ2-1; D ambiguous. The TCR sequence derives from a woman aged 45-60 years with Graves' hyperthyroidism that later progressed to Graves' ophthalmopathy. The CDR3 spells CASRAPSYNEQFF. Here the CDR3 DNA reads TGTGCCAGCAGGGCCCCCTCCTACAATGAGCAGTTCTTC.